This T cell receptor (beta chain) was documented in a study of tumor and adjacent non-tumor tissue in lung cancer (dated by TCRdb to 2016 to 2018). The study in broad terms: By cancer type, the cohort comprised around 11 adenocarcinoma patients, 2 squamous cell carcinoma patients and 1 small cell lung cancer patient. The roughly 15 patients were aged about 31 to 85 years, included around ten men and 5 women, and had TNM stage I to III disease. A total of 95 million to 150 million productive TCRbeta reads were generated by sequencing, corresponding to an average of roughly 4 million reads per sample. The study compared bulk TCRbeta repertoires between lung tumor tissue and matched distant non-tumor lung tissue from over 13 lung cancer patients. For each patient, one tumor sample and one normal lung sample were taken, giving approximately 29 paired specimens that underwent TCRbeta CDR3 sequencing. Summary of the overall study and its limitations: Peripheral blood was not sequenced, so blood TCRbeta repertoires in these lung cancer patients were not examined. With only 15 patients in the cohort, the authors noted that larger samples and more detailed clinical data are needed. The top 100 clones made up a significantly larger cumulative share of the repertoire in normal lung than in tumor tissue. Neither the sequencing platform nor unique molecular identifiers are mentioned in the methods. Significantly higher TCR diversity was found in younger patients, and higher tumor TCR diversity was associated with shorter overall and disease-free survival. Tumor tissue showed significantly higher TCR diversity (inverse Simpson) than normal lung tissue, at about 410 vs 180 (P = 0.0075, Mann-Whitney U test).

Taken from the germline V gene, the CDR1 and CDR2 loops are SQVTM and ANQGSEA. From its cysteine to its phenylalanine, the CDR3 spans 13 amino acids. The entry retains the CDR3 DNA only, 39 bases that are in frame from base 1. Libraries came from multiplex PCR. Reads for this sample came from an Illumina HiSeq 2500. TCRbeta libraries were constructed through three rounds of nested PCR with primers (Table S4) according to protocols modified from ARM-PCR. Before sequencing, PCR products in the 200-500 bp range were cut out of the gel and cleaned up using the QIAquick gel extraction kit. As for the original processing: Reads were cleaned with Trimmomatic, merged with FLASH into complete CDR3 sequences, and assigned to V(D)J germline segments with MiTCR. VDJtools was used to compute clonal diversity as the inverse Simpson's index. In-frame sequences lacking a premature stop codon were counted as productive reads. Using fastp trimming at Q25 and MiXCR clonotype assembly, TCRdb reanalyzed the public sequencing data and kept in-frame beta chains. One record per CDR3 amino acid sequence lists the most common genes and DNA. TCRdb assigned the V and J calls; the authors' analysis was not used. This sample comprises fewer than 45,000 distinct CDR3 sequences, roughly 60% of them detected only once. The biggest ten clones account for 15% to 20% of the sample.

Comment on this clonotype: Its antigen has not been determined. No much larger clone is present one base from it, and per-base qualities are unavailable.

RNA was isolated from bulk, unsorted tissue, and RNA quality was assessed with a NanoDrop ND-1000 and an Agilent 2100. The normal lung samples consisted of distant non-tumor tissue collected more than 3 cm from the tumor edge. All donors had newly diagnosed lung cancer, had not received prior chemotherapy, and were admitted for thoracic surgery in China between August and November 2014. Patients who had received previous radiotherapy or chemotherapy, or who had another concurrent cancer, were excluded from the study. Pieces of surgical tissue measuring about 1-2.1 cm3 were kept in RNAlater solution and stored at -80 degrees C until use.

The rearrangement combines TRBV29-1 with TRBJ2-1, and TRBD1 matches 8 of the central bases. The specimen sequenced was distant non-tumor lung tissue. The clonotype comes from a woman aged 40 to 50 with non-small cell lung cancer. The bases read TGCGACGTTCGACAGGGGTCTGGCAATGAGCAGTTCTTC. Its protein reads: CDVRQGSGNEQFF.